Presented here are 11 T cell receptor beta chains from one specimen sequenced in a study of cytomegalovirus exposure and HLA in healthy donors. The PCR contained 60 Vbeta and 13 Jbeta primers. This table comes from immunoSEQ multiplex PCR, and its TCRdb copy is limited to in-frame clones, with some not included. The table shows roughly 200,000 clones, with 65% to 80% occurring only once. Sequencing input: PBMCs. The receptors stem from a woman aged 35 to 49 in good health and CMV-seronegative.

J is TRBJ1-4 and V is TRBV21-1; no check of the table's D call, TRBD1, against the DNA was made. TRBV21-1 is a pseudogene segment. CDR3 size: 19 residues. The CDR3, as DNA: TGTGCCAGCAGCACACGGGATTACAGGGGAAGGCACACTAATGAAAAACTGTTTTTT. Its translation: CASSTRDYRGRHTNEKLFF.

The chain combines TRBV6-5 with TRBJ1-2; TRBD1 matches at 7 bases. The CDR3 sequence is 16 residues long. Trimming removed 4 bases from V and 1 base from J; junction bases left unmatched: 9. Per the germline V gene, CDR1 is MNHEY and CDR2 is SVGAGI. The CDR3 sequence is CASSSRRDRINYGYTF. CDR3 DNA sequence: TGTGCCAGCAGTTCCCGCCGGGACAGAATTAACTATGGCTACACCTTC.

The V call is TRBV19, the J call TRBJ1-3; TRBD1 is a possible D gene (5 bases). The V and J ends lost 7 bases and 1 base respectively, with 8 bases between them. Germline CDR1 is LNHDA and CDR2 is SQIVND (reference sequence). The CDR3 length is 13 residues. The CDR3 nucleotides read TGTGCCAGTAAGGGACTTTCTGGAAACACCATATATTTT. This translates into CASKGLSGNTIYF.

The DNA of the CDR3 is TGTGCCAGCAGCCGGAGGGGCGGGGGGGGTGAGCAGTTCTTC. Encoded protein: CASSRRGGGGEQFF. The chain employs TRBV7-2 and TRBJ2-1; 9 nucleotides line up with TRBD2. Germline CDR1 reads SGHTA; CDR2 reads FQGNSA. J was trimmed by 9 bases and V by 5 bases; bases with no gene match: 8. The CDR3 has 14 residues.

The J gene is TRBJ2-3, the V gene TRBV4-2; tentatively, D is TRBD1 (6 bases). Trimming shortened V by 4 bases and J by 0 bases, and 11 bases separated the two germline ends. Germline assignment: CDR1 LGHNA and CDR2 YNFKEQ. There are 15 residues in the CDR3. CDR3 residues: CASSRRDISTDTQYF. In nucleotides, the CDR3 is TGTGCCAGCAGCCGCCGGGACATTAGCACAGATACGCAGTATTTT.

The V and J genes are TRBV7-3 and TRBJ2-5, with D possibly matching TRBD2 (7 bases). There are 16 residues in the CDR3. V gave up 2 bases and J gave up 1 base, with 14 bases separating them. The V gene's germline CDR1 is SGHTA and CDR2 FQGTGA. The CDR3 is CASSLGLGGAQETQYF. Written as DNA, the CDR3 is TGTGCCAGCAGCTTAGGGTTAGGGGGGGCCCAAGAGACCCAGTACTTC. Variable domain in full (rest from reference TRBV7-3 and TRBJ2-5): GAGVSQTPSNKVTEKGKYVELRCDPISGHTALYWYRQSLGQGPEFLIYFQGTGAADDSGLPNDRFFAVRPEGSVSTLKIQRTERGDSAVYLCASSLGLGGAQETQYFGPGTRLLVL.

CDR3 sequence reads: CSVLDSKDGYTF. The CDR3 DNA reads TGCAGCGTCCTGGACAGTAAGGATGGCTACACCTTC. The chain couples TRBV29-1 to TRBJ1-2, with D perhaps TRBD1 (6 bases). V was shortened by 6 bases and J by 6 bases, with 14 bases between the two germline ends. The CDR3 loop spans 12 amino acids. Per germline, CDR1 SQVTM and CDR2 ANQGSEA.

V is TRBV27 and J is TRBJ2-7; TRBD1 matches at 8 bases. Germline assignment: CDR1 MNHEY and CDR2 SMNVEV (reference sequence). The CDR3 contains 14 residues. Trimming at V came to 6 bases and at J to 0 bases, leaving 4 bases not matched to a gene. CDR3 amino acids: CASRRQGSSYEQYF. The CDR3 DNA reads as TGTGCCAGCAGAAGACAGGGGAGCTCCTACGAGCAGTACTTC.

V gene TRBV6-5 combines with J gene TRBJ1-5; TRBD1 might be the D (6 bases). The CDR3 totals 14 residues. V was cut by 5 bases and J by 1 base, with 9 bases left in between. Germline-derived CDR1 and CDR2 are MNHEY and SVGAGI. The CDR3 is CASSGQKSNQPQHF. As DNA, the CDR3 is TGTGCCAGCAGTGGACAGAAAAGCAATCAGCCCCAGCATTTT.

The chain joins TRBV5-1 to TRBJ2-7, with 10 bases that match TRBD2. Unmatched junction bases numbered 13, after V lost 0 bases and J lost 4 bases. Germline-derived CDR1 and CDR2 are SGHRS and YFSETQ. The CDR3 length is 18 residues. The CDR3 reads CASSLAPSGRDLLYEQYF. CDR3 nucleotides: TGCGCCAGCAGCTTGGCCCCCAGCGGGAGGGACCTTTTATACGAGCAGTACTTC.

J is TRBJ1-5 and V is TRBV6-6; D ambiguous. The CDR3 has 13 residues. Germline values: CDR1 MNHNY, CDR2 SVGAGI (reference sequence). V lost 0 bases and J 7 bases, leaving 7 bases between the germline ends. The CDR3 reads CASSYSQSQPQHF. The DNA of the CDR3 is TGTGCCAGCAGTTACTCGCAAAGCCAGCCCCAGCATTTT.